This T cell receptor beta chain appears in the sequencing data of a study of OX40 agonist ivuxolimab in advanced cancers. From germline, CDR1 is SQVTM and CDR2 ANQGSEA. V was clipped by 6 bases and J by 1 base, with 13 bases between them. The length of the CDR3 is 14 residues. Method: immunoSEQ multiplex PCR; TCRdb's copy keeps in-frame clones and lacks some. Of around 67,000 clones listed, under 90% are singletons. Note on this clone: Its antigen remains unknown.

Study-level results: Among the lowest levels of clonal expansion were found in partial responders at 0.1-3.0 mg/kg.

The sequence was obtained from an adult with an advanced solid tumor such as melanoma, head and neck, liver or kidney cancer. J is TRBJ1-5 and V is TRBV29-1; D may be TRBD1 (5 bases). The source was CD4+ or CD8+ T cells sorted from blood, collected in a trial of the OX40 agonist ivuxolimab. The CDR3 protein is CSVMEGPSNQPQHF. The CDR3 DNA reads as TGCAGCGTGATGGAGGGGCCCAGCAATCAGCCCCAGCATTTT.